This paragraph covers one T cell receptor beta chain sequence. The antigen is undetermined. Total RNA (roughly 550 ng) served as template for TCR beta cDNA synthesis primed by a constant-region primer. The TCR beta library was amplified through three nested multiplex PCR rounds in a modified ARM-PCR procedure. With TRBV1-TRBV30 forward primers and a C-beta reverse primer, the first two PCR rounds were run for around 10 cycles each. TCRdb reprocessed the multiplex PCR reads with MiXCR, giving one entry per CDR3 protein. The repertoire consists of roughly 20,000 distinct CDR3 sequences, with 79% occurring once and the leading ten covering almost 40%. V lost 5 bases, J lost 1 base, and 14 bases lay in between. CDR3 size: 15 residues. The source material, about 18-31 mg of unsorted bulk tissue, was used to co-extract RNA and DNA. These data originate in a study of tumor-infiltrating lymphocytes in primary liver carcinoma. On the study more broadly: All lesions had stage T1-T3 N0M0 and roughly 4.2 to 10 cm widths. The study, taken as a whole, reports: Tumors significantly exceeded blood in top-250-clone fraction (p = 0.039). About 7.5-25% of top clones, no more, were shared by all five regions. Tumor-adjacent and tumor-blood pairs displayed less overlap than did pairs of tumor regions.

The chain has TRBV12-3 or TRBV12-4 and TRBJ1-2; possibly TRBD1 for D (5 bases). The sample taken for sequencing was liver tumor tissue from sampling region 4. This sample's subset: tumor region T4, right-lateral pole. The clonotype originates from a young woman with primary liver carcinoma and hepatitis B virus infection. CDR3 in DNA: TGTGCCAGCAGTCTAACAGGTGCCAGTAACTATGGCTACACCTTC. This translates into CASSLTGASNYGYTF.